The next 26 T cell receptor beta chains were all read from a single sample in a study of identical twins. TCRdb re-derived calls from the 5' RACE reads in MiXCR, one entry per CDR3 protein. Seen here are approximately 250,000 distinct CDR3 sequences, 6.5% observed once, and the top ten hold about 14%. These data are also associated with another study on T cells expressing NK-cell markers.

Sequenced sample: CD8+ T cells sorted from blood. These receptors were obtained from a woman under 30 in good health.

This chain uses TRBV2 with TRBJ1-5; TRBD1 aligns across 7 bases. Unmatched junction bases numbered 12, after V lost 7 bases and J lost 0 bases. The CDR3 has 17 residues. Germline V lookup: CDR1 SNHLY, CDR2 FYNNEI. CDR3 DNA sequence: TGTGCCAGCAAGGTGACAGGGAATGCTGGTAGCAATCAGCCCCAGCATTTT. It is translated as CASKVTGNAGSNQPQHF.

This clonotype turned up a few times. The CDR3 protein is CASGGGQLTEAFF. In DNA, the CDR3 is TGTGCCAGCGGCGGGGGACAGCTCACTGAAGCTTTCTTT. The chain combines TRBV6-1 with TRBJ1-1, with 7 bases matching TRBD1. The CDR3 runs 13 residues. J lost 4 bases, V lost 8 bases, and 7 bases had no gene match. Germline V gene lookup returns CDR1 MNHNS and CDR2 SASEGT.

This clonotype was seen ten or more times. The V and J genes are TRBV5-1 and TRBJ2-5; no reliable D call. Germline assignment: CDR1 SGHRS and CDR2 YFSETQ. The CDR3 consists of 12 residues. Trimming took off 7 bases at V and 5 bases at J, with 12 bases between the two ends. CDR3 in amino acids: CASRPEDETQYF. CDR3 sequence (DNA): TGCGCCAGCCGCCCCGAGGACGAGACCCAGTACTTC. Using reference TRBV5-1 and TRBJ2-5 for the parts outside the CDR3, the full variable domain is KAGVTQTPRYLIKTRGQQVTLSCSPISGHRSVSWYQQTPGQGLQFLFEYFSETQRNKGNFPGRFSGRQFSNSRSEMNVSTLELGDSALYLCASRPEDETQYFGPGTRLLVL.

This clonotype was observed a handful of times. The chain links TRBV7-9 to TRBJ1-4, with D unclear. V dropped 2 bases and J dropped 6 bases, with 7 bases sitting between them. This CDR3 is built from 13 residues. Per the germline V gene, CDR1 is SEHNR and CDR2 is FQNEAQ (reference sequence). The CDR3 DNA follows: TGTGCCAGCAGCTTAACAGAAGATGAAAAACTGTTTTTT. Translation: CASSLTEDEKLFF.

This clonotype was picked up many times. The chain recombines TRBV6-1 with TRBJ2-3; D is undetermined. The CDR3 spans 13 residues. Trimming stripped 6 bases from V and 7 bases from J, with 14 bases between. Germline values: CDR1 MNHNS, CDR2 SASEGT. The CDR3 nucleotides are TGTGCCAGCAGGGACCCCATTTCCTATACGCAGTATTTT. Protein sequence: CASRDPISYTQYF.

This clonotype has more than one count but fewer than ten. The V and J genes are TRBV7-2 and TRBJ2-2; D gene uncertain. Trimming shortened V by 5 bases and J by 5 bases, and 6 bases separated the two germline ends. From germline, CDR1 is SGHTA and CDR2 FQGNSA. This CDR3 contains 12 residues. The CDR3, as DNA: TGTGCCAGCAGCACCAAAACCGGGGAGCTGTTTTTT. Protein sequence: CASSTKTGELFF. The full variable domain, with the rest looked up from reference TRBV7-2 and TRBJ2-2, is GAGVSQSPSNKVTEKGKDVELRCDPISGHTALYWYRQSLGQGLEFLIYFQGNSAPDKSGLPSDRFSAERTGGSVSTLTIQRTQQEDSAVYLCASSTKTGELFFGEGSRLTVL.

This clonotype turned up a few times. The chain combines TRBV20-1 with TRBJ2-3, with D unclear. The CDR3 is 10 residues long. V was cut by 4 bases and J by 6 bases, with 5 bases left in between. Germline V gene sequence: CDR1 DFQATT, CDR2 SNEGSKA (reference sequence). The CDR3 reads CSAMVDTQYF. The CDR3 bases are TGCAGTGCTATGGTGGATACGCAGTATTTT.

This clonotype was detected only a few times. The rearrangement uses TRBV19 and TRBJ2-1; 8 bases map to TRBD2. In germline, CDR1 is LNHDA, CDR2 SQIVND (reference sequence). This CDR3 has 16 amino acids. The V and J ends lost 2 bases and 0 bases, in that order; junction bases with no gene match: 3. CDR3 loop: CASSIFSGSSYNEQFF. CDR3 bases: TGTGCCAGTAGTATATTCAGCGGGAGCTCCTACAATGAGCAGTTCTTC.

Details on this clonotype: The CDR3 does not close with the conserved phenylalanine or tryptophan, likely indicating a read error. V gene TRBV12-3 or TRBV12-4 combines with J gene TRBJ2-5, with 7 bases lining up with TRBD2. The CDR3 totals 14 residues. V lost 5 bases, J lost 0 bases, and 3 bases stayed unmatched. CDR3 DNA: TGTGCCAGCAGTATTCTAGCGGACCAAGAGACCCAGTACATC. Protein sequence: CASSILADQETQYI.

This clonotype occurred a few times. The J gene is TRBJ2-7, the V gene TRBV28; either TRBD1 or TRBD2 may fit D (5 bases each). CDR1 and CDR2 from the germline V gene are MDHEN and SYDVKM. The length of the CDR3 is 12 residues. Trimming removed 5 bases at V and 5 bases at J, with 10 bases between. The CDR3 loop reads CASSEGPDEQYF. As DNA, the CDR3 is TGTGCCAGCAGTGAGGGACCTGACGAGCAGTACTTC.

There are a few counts of this clonotype. The chain joins TRBV13 to TRBJ2-3, with 9 bases lining up with TRBD2. V shed 3 bases and J 9 bases; nucleotides not matched to a gene: 13. Germline CDR1 reads PRHDT; CDR2 reads FYEKMQ (reference sequence). The CDR3 is 16 residues long. CDR3: CASSLAGGPGLETQYF. The CDR3 DNA reads TGTGCCAGCAGCTTGGCGGGGGGGCCTGGTTTAGAGACGCAGTATTTT.

This clonotype was seen more than once but under ten times. The J gene is TRBJ2-1, the V gene TRBV7-7, with 7 bases identical to TRBD2. The CDR3 is 15 amino acids. The V segment lost 0 bases and the J segment 7 bases; nucleotides outside the gene matches: 6. Looked up from germline, CDR1 is SSHAT and CDR2 is FNYEAQ (reference sequence). CDR3 nucleotides: TGTGCCAGCAGCTTAGCGGGAGGGCCCGAAAATGAGCAGTTCTTC. This gives the protein CASSLAGGPENEQFF.

This chain links TRBV28 with TRBJ2-1, with 7 bases identical to TRBD2. The V gene's germline CDR1 is MDHEN and CDR2 SYDVKM. Unmatched junction bases numbered 8, after V lost 3 bases and J lost 9 bases. This CDR3 has 14 amino acids. The CDR3 nucleotides read TGTGCCAGCAGTTTCAGCGGGGTTACGGGTGAGCAGTTCTTC. It encodes CASSFSGVTGEQFF.

Concerning this clonotype itself: One end of the junction fails to match germline, which may point to a read error. This chain connects TRBV15 to TRBJ1-1; 8 nucleotides match TRBD1. The CDR3 covers 14 residues. Per germline, CDR1 LNHNV and CDR2 YYDKDF (reference sequence). CDR3 sequence: CATSPRTGNTAAFF. Written as DNA, the CDR3 is TGTGCCACCAGCCCGAGGACAGGGAATACTGCAGCTTTCTTT.

The table lists this clonotype with many counts. CDR3 residues: CASSRASGSSYNEQFF. CDR3 DNA: TGTGCCAGCAGTCGGGCTAGCGGGAGTTCCTACAATGAGCAGTTCTTC. The chain carries TRBV12-3 or TRBV12-4 and TRBJ2-1, with 10 positions matching TRBD2. The V segment lost 5 bases and the J segment 1 base; nucleotides outside the gene matches: 5. The CDR3 spans 16 residues.

This clonotype was counted at least ten times. J is TRBJ2-7 and V is TRBV12-3 or TRBV12-4; unclear D gene. Trimming removed 3 bases at V and 7 bases at J, with 22 bases between. CDR3 length: 16 residues. CDR3 sequence reads: CASSFTYGANHKEQYF. In DNA form, the CDR3 reads TGTGCCAGCAGTTTCACTTATGGAGCAAATCATAAGGAGCAGTACTTC.

This clonotype was recorded at least ten times. The chain has TRBV12-3 or TRBV12-4 and TRBJ2-7; a possible D gene is TRBD2 (7 bases). Trimming cost V 6 bases and J 3 bases, with 18 bases left between them. CDR3 length: 15 residues. Here the CDR3 reads CASRGVGGPLYEQYF. CDR3 DNA sequence: TGTGCCAGCAGGGGCGTGGGGGGGCCCCTCTACGAGCAGTACTTC.

The table lists this clonotype with a few counts. The chain links TRBV5-1 to TRBJ1-1; D is undetermined. V was trimmed by 2 bases and J by 5 bases, leaving 10 bases between them. Germline V gene data show CDR1 as SGHRS and CDR2 as YFSETQ. The CDR3 totals 13 residues. CDR3 amino acids: CASSLQLETEAFF. CDR3 DNA sequence: TGCGCCAGCAGCTTACAATTGGAGACTGAAGCTTTCTTT.

The rearrangement joins TRBV7-2 to TRBJ2-5; TRBD2 aligns across 11 bases. Germline V lookup: CDR1 SGHTA, CDR2 FQGNSA. The CDR3 spans 16 residues. Trimming removed 3 bases from V and 5 bases from J; junction bases left unmatched: 8. This CDR3 is CASSFWTSGLQETQYF. As DNA, the CDR3 is TGTGCCAGCAGCTTTTGGACTAGCGGGTTACAGGAGACCCAGTACTTC.

Only a few counts were recorded for this clonotype. The V gene is TRBV11-2, the J gene TRBJ2-5, with 8 nucleotides matching TRBD2. The CDR3 sequence is 16 residues long. V trimming: 5 bases; J trimming: 0 bases; junction bases outside the gene matches: 8. CDR1 and CDR2 from the germline V gene are SGHAT and FQNNGV. The CDR3 region has the DNA TGTGCCAGCAGCCTGTTTAGCGGGGTGTACCAAGAGACCCAGTACTTC. It codes for CASSLFSGVYQETQYF.

The J gene is TRBJ2-2, the V gene TRBV2; D perhaps matches TRBD1 (6 bases). Trimming left V 10 bases short and J 3 bases short, with 24 bases between. The CDR3 covers 17 residues. From germline, CDR1 is SNHLY and CDR2 FYNNEI. The DNA of the CDR3 is TGTGCCACCGCCACCGCACGTCGGGACACCTACACCGGGGAGCTGTTTTTT. Amino acid sequence: CATATARRDTYTGELFF.

This clonotype has a count of ten or more. This chain links TRBV9 with TRBJ2-1, with no clear D. Trimming took off 5 bases at V and 6 bases at J, with 6 bases between the two ends. In germline, CDR1 is SGDLS, CDR2 YYNGEE. This CDR3 comprises 11 residues. This chain's CDR3 is CASSLFNEQFF. CDR3 nucleotide sequence: TGTGCCAGCAGTTTATTCAATGAGCAGTTCTTC.

There are many counts of this clonotype. V gene TRBV4-3 combines with J gene TRBJ2-1; D possibly corresponds to TRBD2 (6 bases). V was clipped by 0 bases and J by 4 bases, with 16 bases between them. CDR1 LGHNA and CDR2 YSLEER come from the germline V gene. This CDR3 comprises 17 residues. CDR3 residues: CASSQDYGSRNYNEQFF. CDR3 in DNA: TGCGCCAGCAGCCAAGATTACGGGAGTAGAAATTACAATGAGCAGTTCTTC.

This clonotype has at least ten counts. V is TRBV29-1 and J is TRBJ2-7; TRBD2 agrees at 11 bases. The V gene's germline CDR1 is SQVTM and CDR2 ANQGSEA. The trim removed 7 bases at V and 7 bases at J, leaving 6 bases unmatched. CDR3 length equals 12 residues. The CDR3 loop reads CSAMGLAVEQYF. The CDR3 region has the DNA TGCAGCGCCATGGGACTAGCGGTGGAGCAGTACTTC.

The chain uses TRBV7-9 and TRBJ1-3; no clear D gene. CDR1 SEHNR and CDR2 FQNEAQ come from the germline V gene (reference sequence). The CDR3 is 15 amino acids. The V end lost 6 bases, the J end lost 0 bases, and 12 bases lay between the germline ends. This CDR3 is CASRYYPSSGNTIYF. In DNA form, the CDR3 reads TGTGCCAGCAGGTATTACCCAAGCTCTGGAAACACCATATATTTT.

This clonotype was observed a handful of times. This chain connects TRBV7-8 to TRBJ2-7, with D unclear. The germline gives CDR1 SGHVS, CDR2 FQNEAQ. Trimming removed 0 bases from V and 3 bases from J, with 3 bases in between. The CDR3 contains 12 residues. The CDR3 sequence: CASSLAIYEQYF. CDR3 sequence (DNA): TGTGCCAGCAGCTTAGCCATCTACGAGCAGTACTTC.